A selection of T cell receptor beta chains follows, all from one sample in a study of shared clonotypes between healthy human individuals. Clones were read by immunoSEQ multiplex PCR, and TCRdb kept only the in-frame ones, dropping some. The table has some 2,000,000 clones, about 95% seen once. Material: naive CD8+ T cells sorted from blood. The receptor source for this set is a man aged 18 to 29 in good health. The CDR3 runs from the conserved cysteine through the conserved F or W. Fields, in order: D gene, clone size, CDR3 length, V gene, J gene, CDR3 protein, CDR3 DNA. The D gene is left open where the match is weak. Some rows mark clone size as missing; the rest say once, few, many or name a class of expanded clone.

-	-	14	TRBV27	TRBJ2-7	CASSLRGNSYEQYF	TGTGCCAGCAGTTTAAGGGGAAACTCCTACGAGCAGTACTTC
TRBD1	-	16	TRBV7-9	TRBJ2-7	CASSSVETGSPYEQYF	TGTGCCAGCAGCTCGGTGGAGACAGGGTCTCCGTACGAGCAGTACTTC
TRBD2	-	15	TRBV29-1	TRBJ2-3	CSVRGTSGYTDTQYF	TGCAGCGTTCGGGGGACTAGCGGCTACACAGATACGCAGTATTTT
TRBD2	-	16	TRBV2	TRBJ2-1	CASSELAGGPNNEQFF	TGTGCCAGCAGTGAACTAGCGGGGGGGCCTAACAATGAGCAGTTCTTC
-	-	14	TRBV6-1	TRBJ1-1	CASSERGQNTEAFF	TGTGCCAGCAGTGAACGGGGGCAGAACACTGAAGCTTTCTTT
TRBD2	-	16	TRBV5-6	TRBJ2-2	CASSFGLAGGTGELFF	TGTGCCAGCAGCTTTGGACTAGCGGGAGGCACCGGGGAGCTGTTTTTT
TRBD1	-	15	TRBV5-4	TRBJ2-3	CASSLPGTGADTQYF	TGTGCCAGCAGCTTACCCGGGACAGGGGCAGATACGCAGTATTTT
TRBD2	-	14	TRBV9	TRBJ2-7	CASSSGTSGDEQYF	TGTGCCAGCAGCTCAGGGACTAGCGGGGACGAGCAGTACTTC
TRBD2	once	16	TRBV7-2	TRBJ2-6	CASSSGGFPGANVLTF	TGTGCCAGCAGCTCGGGAGGGTTCCCTGGGGCCAACGTCCTGACTTTC
TRBD2	-	16	TRBV11-2	TRBJ2-3	CASSLGLAGITDTQYF	TGTGCCAGCAGCTTAGGACTAGCGGGGATCACAGATACGCAGTATTTT
-	once	14	TRBV15	TRBJ2-7	CATSRGWDSYEQYF	TGTGCCACCAGCAGGGGCTGGGACTCCTACGAGCAGTACTTC
-	-	14	TRBV27	TRBJ2-7	CASSLTGTAYEQYF	TGTGCCAGCAGTTTGACCGGGACGGCCTACGAGCAGTACTTC
-	-	16	TRBV2	TRBJ1-2	CASSEAIMVSNYGYTF	TGTGCCAGCAGTGAAGCGATTATGGTCAGCAACTATGGCTACACCTTC
-	-	15	TRBV6-1	TRBJ2-7	CASTGKGLGHYEQYF	TGTGCCAGCACCGGGAAGGGGCTGGGGCACTACGAGCAGTACTTC
-	-	14	TRBV9	TRBJ2-3	CASSVGPHTDTQYF	TGTGCCAGCAGCGTGGGGCCCCACACAGATACGCAGTATTTT
-	-	13	TRBV10-2	TRBJ2-1	CASSEQGHNEQFF	TGCGCCAGCAGCGAACAGGGCCACAATGAGCAGTTCTTC
TRBD2	-	15	TRBV15	TRBJ2-1	CATGQGLVSYNEQFF	TGTGCCACCGGTCAAGGACTAGTCTCCTACAATGAGCAGTTCTTC
TRBD1	-	16	TRBV4-3	TRBJ2-7	CASSQGVGQDSYEQYF	TGCGCCAGCAGCCAAGGAGTGGGACAGGACTCCTACGAGCAGTACTTC
-	-	16	TRBV27	TRBJ1-5	CASSPSMEGYNQPQHF	TGTGCCAGCAGCCCATCCATGGAGGGGTACAATCAGCCCCAGCATTTT
-	-	14	TRBV28	TRBJ2-2	CASSPLKPTGELFF	TGTGCCAGCAGCCCGCTAAAACCTACCGGGGAGCTGTTTTTT
TRBD1	-	16	TRBV28	TRBJ1-4	CASSSTETGSNEKLFF	TGTGCCAGCAGTTCCACCGAGACAGGGTCTAATGAAAAACTGTTTTTT
-	once	15	TRBV28	TRBJ1-2	CATTAREYFNYGYTF	TGTGCCACCACAGCCCGGGAATACTTTAACTATGGCTACACCTTC
-	-	14	TRBV7-9	TRBJ2-3	CASSLATSTDTQYF	TGTGCCAGCAGCTTAGCAACGTCCACAGATACGCAGTATTTT
TRBD1	once	16	TRBV27	TRBJ2-5	CASSPTGVENQETQYF	TGTGCCAGCAGTCCAACAGGGGTGGAAAACCAAGAGACCCAGTACTTC
-	-	12	TRBV7-9	TRBJ1-2	CASSLVSFGYTF	TGTGCCAGCAGCTTAGTCTCATTTGGCTACACCTTC
-	-	15	TRBV13	TRBJ2-7	CASSLGGGLSYEQYF	TGTGCCAGCAGCCTCGGGGGCGGTCTCTCCTACGAGCAGTACTTC
TRBD1	-	17	TRBV7-9	TRBJ1-4	CASSSDRGGEINEKLFF	TGTGCCAGCAGCTCAGACAGGGGAGGGGAGATAAATGAAAAACTGTTTTTT
TRBD2	once	15	TRBV7-9	TRBJ2-3	CASSYSSGGADTQYF	TGTGCCAGCAGCTACTCTAGCGGGGGGGCAGATACGCAGTATTTT
-	-	19	TRBV13	TRBJ2-3	CASSLEAGAYPTSTDTQYF	TGTGCCAGCAGCTTAGAGGCCGGGGCCTACCCGACCAGCACAGATACGCAGTATTTT
-	-	15	TRBV5-4	TRBJ2-7	CASSWIGGAQYEQYF	TGTGCCAGCAGTTGGATAGGCGGGGCTCAATACGAGCAGTACTTC
TRBD2	-	16	TRBV4-1	TRBJ2-7	CASSPGRLAGDYEQYF	TGCGCCAGCAGCCCAGGTCGGCTAGCGGGAGATTACGAGCAGTACTTC
-	-	16	TRBV7-3	TRBJ2-5	CASRFCRRVIEETQYF	TGTGCCAGCAGATTTTGTCGTAGGGTGATCGAAGAGACCCAGTACTTC
-	-	12	TRBV7-2	TRBJ2-5	CASGPAQETQYF	TGTGCCAGCGGGCCGGCTCAAGAGACCCAGTACTTC
-	-	16	TRBV4-1	TRBJ1-6	CASSQDARGWDSPLHF	TGCGCCAGCAGCCAAGATGCCAGGGGATGGGATTCACCCCTCCACTTT
-	-	14	TRBV6-5	TRBJ1-2	CASSIQGPDYGYTF	TGTGCCAGCAGTATCCAGGGTCCGGACTATGGCTACACCTTC
TRBD2	-	15	TRBV7-6	TRBJ2-7	CASSFRLAGVYEQYF	TGTGCCAGCAGCTTTCGACTAGCGGGGGTCTACGAGCAGTACTTC
TRBD2	-	16	TRBV5-1	TRBJ2-7	CASGRLAGGPVDEQYF	TGCGCCAGCGGGAGGCTAGCGGGAGGGCCGGTCGACGAGCAGTACTTC
TRBD1	-	15	TRBV19	TRBJ1-3	CASSSPGTGGNTIYF	TGTGCCAGTAGCTCGCCCGGGACAGGGGGAAACACCATATATTTT
-	few	12	TRBV19	TRBJ1-1	CASSTGLTEAFF	TGTGCCAGCTCGACAGGTCTGACTGAAGCTTTCTTT
TRBD1	-	13	TRBV19	TRBJ1-1	CASRGWDSAEAFF	TGTGCCAGTAGGGGTTGGGACAGCGCTGAAGCTTTCTTT
TRBD2	-	18	TRBV4-1	TRBJ2-3	CASSQDKLAGRYTDTQYF	TGCGCCAGCAGCCAAGACAAACTAGCGGGTAGATACACAGATACGCAGTATTTT